The sequence of this T cell receptor beta chain was determined in a study of T cells expressing NK-cell markers. For the study at large: From sorted CD3+CD56+NKG2C+, CD3+CD56+NKG2C- and CD3+CD56-NKG2C+ T cells came the TCR beta repertoires. Of eight sequenced donors, seven were HCMV-seropositive and one HCMV-seronegative. The study, taken as a whole, reports: The CD3+CD56-NKG2C+ fraction of a handful of donors was likewise dominated by these clonotypes. Among CD8+ T cells from over 5 donors, dominant NKG2C+ clonotypes accounted for 1.0-7.0%.

Details on this clonotype: Its antigen is undetermined.

TCRdb re-called the 5' RACE reads; one entry per CDR3 protein, DNA not given. Seen in this sample are 500,000 or so distinct CDR3 sequences; the ten most common clones hold under 4.5%. The CDR3 runs to 14 residues. Germline CDR1 and CDR2: SGHRS and YFSETQ. Source material: blood T cells: a sorted CD56 or NKG2C T cell subset, CD4+ or CD8+ T cells, or bulk PBMC T cells (not recorded which). This TCR was sampled from a man aged 18 to 29 in good health. The genes are TRBV5-1 and TRBJ2-5. The CDR3 is CASSAGPRRETQYF. The complete variable domain, with remaining parts taken from reference TRBV5-1 and TRBJ2-5, reads KAGVTQTPRYLIKTRGQQVTLSCSPISGHRSVSWYQQTPGQGLQFLFEYFSETQRNKGNFPGRFSGRQFSNSRSEMNVSTLELGDSALYLCASSAGPRRETQYFGPGTRLLVL.